The 10 T cell receptor beta chains reported below all come from one sample, sequenced in a study of identical twins. Each CDR3 protein gets one entry after TCRdb re-called the 5' RACE reads with MiXCR. The data contain 200,000 or so distinct CDR3 sequences, around 8% of them seen just once; the ten biggest clones take up less than 2.5%. The data also belong to a second study, concerning yellow fever vaccine responses in identical twins.

Input material: memory (CD45RO+) T cells sorted from blood. The receptors here all came from a woman aged 18-30 years in good health.

Only a few counts were recorded for this clonotype. The chain joins TRBV5-1 to TRBJ2-5; D unclear. This CDR3 comprises 15 residues. With 5 bases removed from V and 2 bases from J, the gap between germline ends came to 16 bases. Germline V gives CDR1 SGHRS, CDR2 YFSETQ. CDR3 DNA: TGCGCCAGCAGAGAACCCGGGCTAGGGCAAGAGACCCAGTACTTC. It is translated as CASREPGLGQETQYF.

This clonotype was counted a few times. The gene calls are TRBV7-9 and TRBJ2-1, with D uncertain. Germline CDR1 SEHNR, CDR2 FQNEAQ (reference sequence). The CDR3 sequence is 15 residues long. Trimming pared 5 bases from V and 0 bases from J, leaving 11 bases between. CDR3 sequence (DNA): TGTGCCAGCAGCAAGGACGAGAGCTCCTACAATGAGCAGTTCTTC. Encoded protein: CASSKDESSYNEQFF. Complete variable domain (other parts from reference TRBV7-9 and TRBJ2-1): DTGVSQNPRHKITKRGQNVTFRCDPISEHNRLYWYRQTLGQGPEFLTYFQNEAQLEKSRLLSDRFSAERPKGSFSTLEIQRTEQGDSAMYLCASSKDESSYNEQFFGPGTRLTVL.

The rearrangement uses TRBV27 and TRBJ1-2; possible D gene TRBD1, 5 bases. V shed 6 bases and J shed 7 bases, with 15 bases lying between them. Per the germline V gene, CDR1 is MNHEY and CDR2 is SMNVEV (reference sequence). CDR3 size: 13 residues. Here the CDR3 reads CASRYTRGSGYTF. CDR3 DNA sequence: TGTGCCAGCAGGTACACACGGGGCAGTGGCTACACCTTC.

The table lists this clonotype with a few counts. The chain uses TRBV28 and TRBJ2-7, with D perhaps TRBD2 (6 bases). The V and J ends lost 7 bases and 9 bases respectively, with 25 bases between them. The V gene's germline CDR1 is MDHEN and CDR2 SYDVKM. The CDR3 has 15 amino acids. The CDR3 sequence: CASTPLGGEQRVQYF. CDR3 nucleotides: TGTGCCAGCACGCCTCTGGGCGGGGAGCAGCGTGTGCAGTACTTC. Complete variable domain (other parts from reference TRBV28 and TRBJ2-7): DVKVTQSSRYLVKRTGEKVFLECVQDMDHENMFWYRQDPGLGLRLIYFSYDVKMKEKGDIPEGYSVSREKKERFSLILESASTNQTSMYLCASTPLGGEQRVQYFGPGTRLTVT.

This chain joins TRBV7-9 and TRBJ2-2, with D perhaps TRBD1 (6 bases). Deletions cut 3 bases from V and 1 base from J, with 12 bases between. The CDR3 spans 16 residues. The germline CDR1 and CDR2 sequences are SEHNR and FQNEAQ (reference sequence). The CDR3 loop is CASSFDQGLNTGELFF. The CDR3 DNA sequence: TGTGCCAGCAGCTTTGATCAGGGGCTGAACACCGGGGAGCTGTTTTTT.

This clonotype was observed many times. The V and J genes are TRBV4-3 and TRBJ2-7; D might be TRBD1 (5 bases). Between the trimmed V and J ends, which lost 0 bases and 3 bases, there was a span of 12 bases. The CDR3 length is 15 residues. Germline loops: CDR1 LGHNA, CDR2 YSLEER. CDR3 protein: CASSQELSQGYEQYF. The CDR3 DNA is TGCGCCAGCAGCCAAGAACTATCCCAGGGCTACGAGCAGTACTTC.

This clonotype has at least ten counts. The chain couples TRBV6-1 to TRBJ2-2, with 7 bases lining up with TRBD1. The CDR3 runs 15 residues. Trimming removed 6 bases from V and 3 bases from J; junction bases left unmatched: 7. Germline V CDR1 and CDR2: MNHNS, SASEGT. This CDR3 is CASRMTGSDTGELFF. The CDR3 bases are TGTGCCAGCAGGATGACAGGGTCCGACACCGGGGAGCTGTTTTTT.

This chain links TRBV10-3 with TRBJ2-5; D gene uncertain. V was trimmed by 0 bases and J by 1 base, leaving 6 bases between them. Germline V gene sequence: CDR1 ENHRY, CDR2 SYGVKD. The CDR3 loop spans 14 amino acids. CDR3: CAISESRVQETQYF. CDR3 nucleotide sequence: TGTGCCATCAGTGAGTCGAGAGTCCAAGAGACCCAGTACTTC.

The sample holds a few counts of this clonotype. The rearrangement joins TRBV5-6 to TRBJ2-3; no definite D call. The length of the CDR3 is 16 residues. Trimming removed 3 bases at V and 2 bases at J, with 16 bases between. Germline V CDR1 and CDR2: SGHDT, YYEEEE. The CDR3 nucleotides read TGTGCCAGCAGCTGGTACCGCGATCAGATCACAGATACGCAGTATTTT. This gives the protein CASSWYRDQITDTQYF.

The chain joins TRBV20-1 to TRBJ2-5; weak D call: TRBD2 (6 bases). The CDR3 is 16 amino acids. Trimming took 0 bases from V and 1 from J, leaving 15 bases between them. CDR1 is DFQATT, CDR2 SNEGSKA, per germline (reference sequence). CDR3 bases: TGCAGTGCTAGAGATCAGAGGCGGGGCTTCCAAGAGACCCAGTACTTC. This codes for CSARDQRRGFQETQYF.